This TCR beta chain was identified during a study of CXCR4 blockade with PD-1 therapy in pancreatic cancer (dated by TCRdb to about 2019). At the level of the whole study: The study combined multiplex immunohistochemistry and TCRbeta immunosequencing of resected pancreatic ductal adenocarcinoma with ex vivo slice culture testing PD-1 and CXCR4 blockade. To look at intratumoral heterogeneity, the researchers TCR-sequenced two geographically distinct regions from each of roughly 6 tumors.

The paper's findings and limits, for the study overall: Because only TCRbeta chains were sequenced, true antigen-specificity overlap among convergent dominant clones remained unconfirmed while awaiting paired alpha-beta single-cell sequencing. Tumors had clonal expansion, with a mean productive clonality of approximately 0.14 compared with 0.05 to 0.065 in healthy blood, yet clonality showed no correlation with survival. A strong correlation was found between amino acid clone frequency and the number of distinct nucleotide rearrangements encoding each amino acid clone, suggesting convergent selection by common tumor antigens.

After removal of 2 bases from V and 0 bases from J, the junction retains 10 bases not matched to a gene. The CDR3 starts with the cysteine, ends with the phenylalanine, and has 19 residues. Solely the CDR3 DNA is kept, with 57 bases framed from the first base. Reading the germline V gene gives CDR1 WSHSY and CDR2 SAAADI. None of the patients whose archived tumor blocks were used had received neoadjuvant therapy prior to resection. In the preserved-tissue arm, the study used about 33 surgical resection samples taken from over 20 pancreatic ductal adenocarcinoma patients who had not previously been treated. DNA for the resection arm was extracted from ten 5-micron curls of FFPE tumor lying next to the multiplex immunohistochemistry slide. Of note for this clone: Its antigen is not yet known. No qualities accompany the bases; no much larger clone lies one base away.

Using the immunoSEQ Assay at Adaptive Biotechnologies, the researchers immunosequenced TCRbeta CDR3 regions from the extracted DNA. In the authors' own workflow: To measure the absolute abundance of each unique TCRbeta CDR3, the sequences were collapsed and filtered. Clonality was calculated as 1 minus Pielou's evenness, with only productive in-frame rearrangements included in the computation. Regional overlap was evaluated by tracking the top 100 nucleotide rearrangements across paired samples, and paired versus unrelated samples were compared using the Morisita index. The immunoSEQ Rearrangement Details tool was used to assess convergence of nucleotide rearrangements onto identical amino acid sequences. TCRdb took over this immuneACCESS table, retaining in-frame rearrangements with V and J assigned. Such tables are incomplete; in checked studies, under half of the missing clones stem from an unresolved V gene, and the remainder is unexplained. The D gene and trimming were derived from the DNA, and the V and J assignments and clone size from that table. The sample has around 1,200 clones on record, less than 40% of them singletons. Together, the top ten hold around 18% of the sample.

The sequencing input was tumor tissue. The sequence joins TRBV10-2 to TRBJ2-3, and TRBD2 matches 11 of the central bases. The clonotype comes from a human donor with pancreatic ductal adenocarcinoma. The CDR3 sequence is CASSEPRGSGGASTDTQYF. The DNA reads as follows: TGCGCCAGCAGTGAGCCCCGGGGTAGCGGGGGGGCGAGCACAGATACGCAGTATTTT.